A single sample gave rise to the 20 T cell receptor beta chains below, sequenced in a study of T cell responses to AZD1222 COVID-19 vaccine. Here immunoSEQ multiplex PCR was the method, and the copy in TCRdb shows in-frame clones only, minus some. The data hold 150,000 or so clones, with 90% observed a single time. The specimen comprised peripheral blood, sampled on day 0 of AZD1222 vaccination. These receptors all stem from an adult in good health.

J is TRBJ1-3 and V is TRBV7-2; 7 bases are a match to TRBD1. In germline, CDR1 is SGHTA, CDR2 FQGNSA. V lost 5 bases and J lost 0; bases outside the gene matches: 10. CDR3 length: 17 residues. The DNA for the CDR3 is TGTGCCAGCAGCCCTGTGATAGGGACAGCCTCTGGAAACACCATATATTTT. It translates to CASSPVIGTASGNTIYF.

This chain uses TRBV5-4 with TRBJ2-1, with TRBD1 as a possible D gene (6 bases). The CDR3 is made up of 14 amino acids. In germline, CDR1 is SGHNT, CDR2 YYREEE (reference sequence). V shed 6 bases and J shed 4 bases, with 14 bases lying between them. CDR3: CASIGQSNYNEQFF. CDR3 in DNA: TGTGCCAGCATCGGACAGTCCAATTACAATGAGCAGTTCTTC.

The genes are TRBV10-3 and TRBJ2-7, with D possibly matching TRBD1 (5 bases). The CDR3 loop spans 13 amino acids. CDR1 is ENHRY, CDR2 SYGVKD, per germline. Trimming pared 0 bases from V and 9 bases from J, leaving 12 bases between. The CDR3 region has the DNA TGTGCCATCAGTGAGTCGAAGAGCCAGGGGCAGTACTTC. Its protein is CAISESKSQGQYF.

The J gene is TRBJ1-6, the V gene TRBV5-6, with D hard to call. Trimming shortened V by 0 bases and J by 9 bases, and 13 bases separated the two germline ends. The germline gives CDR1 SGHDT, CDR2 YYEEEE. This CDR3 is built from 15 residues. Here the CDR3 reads CASSLVAYGISPLHF. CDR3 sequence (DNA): TGTGCCAGCAGCTTGGTCGCGTACGGGATTTCACCCCTCCACTTT. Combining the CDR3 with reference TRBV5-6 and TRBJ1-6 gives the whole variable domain DAGVTQSPTHLIKTRGQQVTLRCSPKSGHDTVSWYQQALGQGPQFIFQYYEEEERQRGNFPDRFSGHQFPNYSSELNVNALLLGDSALYLCASSLVAYGISPLHFGNGTRLTVT.

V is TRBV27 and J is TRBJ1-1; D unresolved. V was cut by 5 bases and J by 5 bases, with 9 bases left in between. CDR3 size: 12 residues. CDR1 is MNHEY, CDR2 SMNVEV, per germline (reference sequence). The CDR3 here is CASSPSGTEAFF. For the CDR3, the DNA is TGTGCCAGCAGTCCGTCGGGGACTGAAGCTTTCTTT.

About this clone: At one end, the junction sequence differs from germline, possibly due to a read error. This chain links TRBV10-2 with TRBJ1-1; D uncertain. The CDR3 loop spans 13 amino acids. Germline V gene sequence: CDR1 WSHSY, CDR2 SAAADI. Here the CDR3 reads CASSESVGKDLVF. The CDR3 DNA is TGCGCCAGCAGTGAGTCCGTCGGAAAGGATCTGGTCTTT.

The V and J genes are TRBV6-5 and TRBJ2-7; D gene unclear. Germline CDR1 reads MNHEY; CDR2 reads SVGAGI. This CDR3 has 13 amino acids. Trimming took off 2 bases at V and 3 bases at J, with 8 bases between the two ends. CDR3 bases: TGTGCCAGCAGTTACAGGGAAAACTACGAGCAGTACTTC. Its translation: CASSYRENYEQYF.

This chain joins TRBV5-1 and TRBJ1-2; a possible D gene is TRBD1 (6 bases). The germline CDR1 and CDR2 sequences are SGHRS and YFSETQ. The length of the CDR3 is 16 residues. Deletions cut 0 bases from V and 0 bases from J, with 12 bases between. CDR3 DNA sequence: TGCGCCAGCAGCTTGGACGGACAGCATTCTAACTATGGCTACACCTTC. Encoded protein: CASSLDGQHSNYGYTF.

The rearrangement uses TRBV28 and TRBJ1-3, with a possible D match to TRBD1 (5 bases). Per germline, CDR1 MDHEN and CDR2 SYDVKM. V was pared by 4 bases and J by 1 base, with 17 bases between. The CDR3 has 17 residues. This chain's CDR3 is CASSSPHGGESGNTIYF. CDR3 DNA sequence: TGTGCCAGCAGTTCTCCTCACGGGGGGGAATCTGGAAACACCATATATTTT.

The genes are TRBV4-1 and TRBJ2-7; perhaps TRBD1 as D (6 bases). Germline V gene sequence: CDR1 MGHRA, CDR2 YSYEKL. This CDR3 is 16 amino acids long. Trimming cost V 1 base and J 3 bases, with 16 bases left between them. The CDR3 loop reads CASSQAPDSDYYEQYF. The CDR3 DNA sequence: TGCGCCAGCAGCCAAGCCCCGGACAGCGATTACTACGAGCAGTACTTC.

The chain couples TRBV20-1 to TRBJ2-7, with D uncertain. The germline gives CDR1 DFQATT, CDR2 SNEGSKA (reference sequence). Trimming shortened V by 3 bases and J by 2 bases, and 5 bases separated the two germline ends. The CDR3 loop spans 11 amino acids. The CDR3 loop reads CSASGAYEQYF. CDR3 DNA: TGCAGTGCTAGCGGAGCCTACGAGCAGTACTTC.

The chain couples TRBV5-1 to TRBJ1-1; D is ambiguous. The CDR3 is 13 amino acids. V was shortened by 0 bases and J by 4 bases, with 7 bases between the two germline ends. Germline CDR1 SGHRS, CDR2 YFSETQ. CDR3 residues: CASSLAPGTEAFF. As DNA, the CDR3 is TGCGCCAGCAGCTTGGCCCCCGGCACTGAAGCTTTCTTT.

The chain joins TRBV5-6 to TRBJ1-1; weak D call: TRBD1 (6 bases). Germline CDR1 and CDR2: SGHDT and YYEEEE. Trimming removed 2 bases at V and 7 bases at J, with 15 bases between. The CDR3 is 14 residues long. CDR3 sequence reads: CASSLIQGTGEAFF. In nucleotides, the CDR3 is TGTGCCAGCAGCTTAATACAGGGAACCGGTGAAGCTTTCTTT.

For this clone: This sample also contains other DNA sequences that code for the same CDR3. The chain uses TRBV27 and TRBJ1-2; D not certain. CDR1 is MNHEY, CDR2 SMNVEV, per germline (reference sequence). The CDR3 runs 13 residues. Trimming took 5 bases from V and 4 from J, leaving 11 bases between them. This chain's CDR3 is CASSPSGGYGYTF. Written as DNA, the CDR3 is TGTGCCAGCAGTCCCTCCGGTGGCTATGGCTACACCTTC.

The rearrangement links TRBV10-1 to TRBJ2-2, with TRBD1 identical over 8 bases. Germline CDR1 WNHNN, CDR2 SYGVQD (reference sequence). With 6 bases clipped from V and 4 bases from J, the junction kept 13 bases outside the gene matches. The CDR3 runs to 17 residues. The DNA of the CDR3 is TGCGCCAGCAGCCCTCTCGGGGCAGGGGGCACCACCGGGGAGCTGTTTTTT. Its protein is CASSPLGAGGTTGELFF.

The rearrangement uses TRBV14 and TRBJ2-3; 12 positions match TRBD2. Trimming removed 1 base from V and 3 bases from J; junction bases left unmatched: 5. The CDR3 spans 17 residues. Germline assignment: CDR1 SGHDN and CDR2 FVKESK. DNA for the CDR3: TGTGCCAGCAGCCAAGGAAATCTAGCGGGGGGGACAGATACGCAGTATTTT. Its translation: CASSQGNLAGGTDTQYF.

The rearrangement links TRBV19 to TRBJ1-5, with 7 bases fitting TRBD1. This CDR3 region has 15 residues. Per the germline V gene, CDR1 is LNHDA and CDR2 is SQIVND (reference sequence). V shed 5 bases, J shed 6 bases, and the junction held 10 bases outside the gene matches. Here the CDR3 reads CASSFPGTVVQPQHF. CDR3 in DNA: TGTGCCAGTAGTTTCCCCGGGACAGTCGTTCAGCCCCAGCATTTT.

The CDR3 protein is CASSEEGNTEAFF. The DNA of the CDR3 is TGTGCCAGCAGTGAAGAAGGTAATACTGAAGCTTTCTTT. The chain is built from TRBV6-1 and TRBJ1-1; D is unclear. Deletions cut 1 base from V and 5 bases from J, with 8 bases between. Germline V lookup: CDR1 MNHNS, CDR2 SASEGT. The CDR3 has 13 amino acids.

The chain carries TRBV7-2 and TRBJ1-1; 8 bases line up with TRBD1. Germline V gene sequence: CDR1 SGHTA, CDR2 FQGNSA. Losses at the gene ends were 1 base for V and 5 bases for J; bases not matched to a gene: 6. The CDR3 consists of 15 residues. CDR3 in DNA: TGTGCCAGCAGCTTAGGAAAGACAGGGGAGACTGAAGCTTTCTTT. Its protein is CASSLGKTGETEAFF.

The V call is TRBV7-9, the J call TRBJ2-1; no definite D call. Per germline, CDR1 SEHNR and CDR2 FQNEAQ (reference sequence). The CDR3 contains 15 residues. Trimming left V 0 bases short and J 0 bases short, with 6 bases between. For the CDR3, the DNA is TGTGCCAGCAGCTTAGCGGGGTCCTCCTACAATGAGCAGTTCTTC. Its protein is CASSLAGSSYNEQFF.